This T cell receptor beta chain was observed in a study of radiotherapy plus CTLA-4 blockade in lung cancer. Study-wide background: Objective responses occurred in about 18% of patients; roughly 31% had disease control.

Germline CDR1 reads MDHEN; CDR2 reads SYDVKM. There are 11 residues in the CDR3. With V trimmed by 6 bases and J by 14 bases, 6 bases remained unmatched. Study-wide results and caveats: Early clone dynamics of blood T cells, plus interferon-beta, reportedly predicted response best.

The repertoire was sequenced with immunoSEQ multiplex PCR; TCRdb's copy has only in-frame clones and lacks some. The table has approximately 95,000 clones, about 81% seen once. In regard to this clone: Its antigen is unidentified.

The V gene is TRBV28, the J gene TRBJ1-3; 8 bases line up with TRBD1. Material: peripheral blood, obtained from a patient treated with radiotherapy plus ipilimumab. The sequence came from a human donor with non-small cell lung cancer who had a partial response to radiotherapy plus ipilimumab. The CDR3 DNA reads as TGTGCCAGCAGCTTAGGACAGGGCTTATATTTT. It encodes CASSLGQGLYF.